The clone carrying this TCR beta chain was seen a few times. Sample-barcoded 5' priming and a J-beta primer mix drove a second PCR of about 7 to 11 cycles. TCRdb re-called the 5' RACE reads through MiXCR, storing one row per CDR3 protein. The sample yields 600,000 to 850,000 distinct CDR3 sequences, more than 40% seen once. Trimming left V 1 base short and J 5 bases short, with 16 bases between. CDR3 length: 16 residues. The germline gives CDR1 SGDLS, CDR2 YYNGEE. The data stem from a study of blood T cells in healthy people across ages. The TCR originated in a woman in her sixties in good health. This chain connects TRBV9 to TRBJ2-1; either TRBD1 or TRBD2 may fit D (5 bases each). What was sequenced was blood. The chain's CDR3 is CASSVTPRGRHNEQFF. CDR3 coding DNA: TGTGCCAGCAGCGTAACTCCGAGGGGTCGTCACAATGAGCAGTTCTTC. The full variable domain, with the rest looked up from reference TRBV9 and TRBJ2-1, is DSGVTQTPKHLITATGQRVTLRCSPRSGDLSVYWYQQSLDQGLQFLIQYYNGEERAKGNILERFSAQQFPDLHSELNLSSLELGDSALYFCASSVTPRGRHNEQFFGPGTRLTVL.